A selection of T cell receptor beta chains follows, all from one sample in a study of CD8 T cells in ankylosing spondylitis. TCRdb used MiXCR to reprocess the 5' RACE reads, holding one entry per CDR3 protein. The sample has 220,000 or so distinct CDR3 sequences, 15% to 20% seen once. Sequencing was done on a sample of blood, either unsorted or a sorted T cell fraction (not recorded which). These receptors originate from a male donor with ankylosing spondylitis. The CDR3 runs from the conserved cysteine through the conserved F or W. Each record gives: D gene, V gene, J gene, clone size, CDR3 DNA, CDR3 protein. A D gene is named only where the DNA matches it firmly. A row's size may be missing; if present it is once, few, many or a size class.

NA	TRBV12-3/TRBV12-4	TRBJ2-1	few	TGTGCCAGCAGTCCGCGACTCGTCTACAATGAGCAGTTCTTC	CASSPRLVYNEQFF
NA	TRBV12-3/TRBV12-4	TRBJ2-2	many	TGTGCCAGCAGTTATGAGGGCCGACGCACCGGGGAGCTGTTTTTT	CASSYEGRRTGELFF
NA	TRBV9	TRBJ1-3	NA	TGTGCCAGCAGCGTAGTGGGGGGCGGTGGAAACACCATATATTTT	CASSVVGGGGNTIYF
TRBD2	TRBV12-3/TRBV12-4	TRBJ2-2	few	TGTGCCAGCAGTCCGGGACTAGCGGGAGTTCCCCACGGGGAGCTGTTTTTT	CASSPGLAGVPHGELFF
TRBD2	TRBV10-3	TRBJ2-1	few	TGTGCCATTGGGACTAGCCGAGACTACAATGAGCAGTTCTTC	CAIGTSRDYNEQFF
NA	TRBV6-1	TRBJ2-1	few	TGTGCCAGCAGTGGAGACATTCCTCTCTACAATGAGCAGTTCTTC	CASSGDIPLYNEQFF
NA	TRBV4-2	TRBJ2-5	NA	TGTGCCAGCAGCCTAGGGTGGGGAGAGACCCAGTACTTC	CASSLGWGETQYF
NA	TRBV28	TRBJ1-1	NA	TGTGCCAGCAGCCCCATGGGGGGCATGAACACTGAAGCTTTCTTT	CASSPMGGMNTEAFF
NA	TRBV4-1	TRBJ2-7	NA	TGCGCCAGCAGCCAAGTCCCCCCAGGGAACGAGCAGTACTTC	CASSQVPPGNEQYF
NA	TRBV4-1	TRBJ2-3	few	TGCGCCAGCAGCCAAACACCTCCCCCTCTGGATACGCAGTATTTT	CASSQTPPPLDTQYF
NA	TRBV15	TRBJ2-2	many	TGTGCCACCAGCAGAGGCCAGAACACCGGGGAGCTGTTTTTT	CATSRGQNTGELFF
NA	TRBV6-1	TRBJ1-1	few	TGTGCCAGCAGTTACGGCGCTATCACTGAAGCTTTCTTT	CASSYGAITEAFF
NA	TRBV15	TRBJ2-3	NA	TGTGCCACCAGCTTAAAGGGACATATGCAGTCTAGCACAGATACGCAGTATTTT	CATSLKGHMQSSTDTQYF
TRBD1	TRBV29-1	TRBJ1-1	many	TGCAGCGTCCACGGACAGGGGGCCTCGAACACTGAAGCTTTCTTT	CSVHGQGASNTEAFF
TRBD1	TRBV3-1	TRBJ1-2	NA	TGTGCCAGCAGCCCTAGACAGGGGCGACCCTTGGGCTATGGCTACACCTTC	CASSPRQGRPLGYGYTF
NA	TRBV29-1	TRBJ2-2	NA	TGCAGCGTTGATTTAGCCTCCGGGGAGCTGTTTTTT	CSVDLASGELFF
NA	TRBV5-6	TRBJ2-2	few	TGTGCCAGCAGCGTTACGAACACCGGGGAGCTGTTTTTT	CASSVTNTGELFF
NA	TRBV30	TRBJ2-1	NA	TGTGTTGGCGGCGGCTGGGGCTCCTACAATGAGCAGTTCTTC	CVGGGWGSYNEQFF
NA	TRBV6-1	TRBJ2-7	NA	TGTGCCAGCAGTGACATCAGCAGGTACTACGAGCAGTACTTC	CASSDISRYYEQYF
NA	TRBV19	TRBJ1-1	few	TGTGCCAGTAACCCTCTGCCCGGGAGAGGGTACACTGAAGCTTTCTTT	CASNPLPGRGYTEAFF
NA	TRBV4-1	TRBJ2-1	many	TGCGCCAGCAGCCTAGTGCTCCAGGGCAATGAGCAGTTCTTC	CASSLVLQGNEQFF
NA	TRBV20-1	TRBJ2-1	NA	TGCAGTGCTAGAGCTAGCCCCACTTCCTATGAGCAGTTCTTC	CSARASPTSYEQFF
TRBD2	TRBV5-1	TRBJ2-2	NA	TGCGCCAGCAGCTTGGACGGGAGGGCGAACACCGGGGAGCTGTTTTTT	CASSLDGRANTGELFF
NA	TRBV5-1	TRBJ2-5	NA	TGCGCCAGCAGCTTGGCCAATAACCAAGAGACCCAGTACTTC	CASSLANNQETQYF
NA	TRBV4-1	TRBJ2-3	NA	TGCGCCAGCAGCCAGGGCGGTTCCTTCACAGATACGCAGTATTTT	CASSQGGSFTDTQYF
NA	TRBV30	TRBJ1-5	NA	TGTGCCTGGAGTGCTGATAGCAATCAGCCCCAGCATTTT	CAWSADSNQPQHF
NA	TRBV24-1	TRBJ2-2	few	TGTGCCACCAGTGATTTAGGAGACACCGGGGAGCTGTTTTTT	CATSDLGDTGELFF
NA	TRBV19	TRBJ2-7	few	TGTGCCAGTAGTATTTCCGTCGGATACTCCTACGAGCAGTACTTC	CASSISVGYSYEQYF